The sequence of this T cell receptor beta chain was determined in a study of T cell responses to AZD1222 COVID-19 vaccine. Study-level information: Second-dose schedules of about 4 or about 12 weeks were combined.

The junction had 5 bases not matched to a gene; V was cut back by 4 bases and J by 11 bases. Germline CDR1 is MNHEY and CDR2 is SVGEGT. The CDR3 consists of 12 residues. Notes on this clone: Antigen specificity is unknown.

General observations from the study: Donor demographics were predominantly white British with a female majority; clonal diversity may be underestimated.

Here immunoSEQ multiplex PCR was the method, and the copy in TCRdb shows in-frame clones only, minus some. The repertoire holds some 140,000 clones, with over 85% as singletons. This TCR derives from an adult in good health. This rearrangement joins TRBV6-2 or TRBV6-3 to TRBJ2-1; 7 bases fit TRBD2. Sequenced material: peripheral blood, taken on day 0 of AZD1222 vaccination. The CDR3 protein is CASSSGLSKQFF. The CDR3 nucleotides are TGTGCCAGCAGTTCGGGACTATCCAAGCAGTTCTTC.